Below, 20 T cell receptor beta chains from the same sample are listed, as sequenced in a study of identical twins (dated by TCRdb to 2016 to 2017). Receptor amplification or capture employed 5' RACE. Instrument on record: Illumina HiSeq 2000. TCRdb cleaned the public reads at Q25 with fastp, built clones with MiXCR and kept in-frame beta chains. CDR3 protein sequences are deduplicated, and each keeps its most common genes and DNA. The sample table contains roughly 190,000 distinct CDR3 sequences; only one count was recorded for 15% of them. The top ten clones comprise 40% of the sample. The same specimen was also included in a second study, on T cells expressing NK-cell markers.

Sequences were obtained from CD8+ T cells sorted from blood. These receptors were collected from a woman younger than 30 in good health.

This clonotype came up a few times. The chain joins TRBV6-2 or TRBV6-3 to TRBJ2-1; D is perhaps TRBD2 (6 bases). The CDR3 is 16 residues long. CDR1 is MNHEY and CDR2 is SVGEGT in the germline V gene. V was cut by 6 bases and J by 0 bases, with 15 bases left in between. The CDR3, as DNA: TGTGCCAGCAGGCCTCTAGCGCCGAGCTCCTACAATGAGCAGTTCTTC. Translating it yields CASRPLAPSSYNEQFF.

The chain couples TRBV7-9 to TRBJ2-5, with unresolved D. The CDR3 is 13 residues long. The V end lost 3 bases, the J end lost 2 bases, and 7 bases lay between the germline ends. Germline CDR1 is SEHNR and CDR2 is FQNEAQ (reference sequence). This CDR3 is CASSLFLQETQYF. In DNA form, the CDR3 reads TGTGCCAGCAGCTTGTTTCTACAAGAGACCCAGTACTTC.

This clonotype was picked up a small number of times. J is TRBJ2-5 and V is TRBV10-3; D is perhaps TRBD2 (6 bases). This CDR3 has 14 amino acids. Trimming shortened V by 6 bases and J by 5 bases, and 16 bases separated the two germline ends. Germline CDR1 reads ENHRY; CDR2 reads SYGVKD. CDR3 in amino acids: CAISQKPGAETQYF. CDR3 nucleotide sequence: TGTGCCATCAGCCAGAAGCCGGGAGCGGAGACCCAGTACTTC.

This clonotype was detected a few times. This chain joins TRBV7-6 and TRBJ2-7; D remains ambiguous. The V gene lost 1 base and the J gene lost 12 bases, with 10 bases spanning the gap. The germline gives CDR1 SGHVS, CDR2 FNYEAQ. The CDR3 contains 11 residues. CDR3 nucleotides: TGTGCCAGCAGCTTAGGAGTAGATCTGTACTTC. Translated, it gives CASSLGVDLYF.

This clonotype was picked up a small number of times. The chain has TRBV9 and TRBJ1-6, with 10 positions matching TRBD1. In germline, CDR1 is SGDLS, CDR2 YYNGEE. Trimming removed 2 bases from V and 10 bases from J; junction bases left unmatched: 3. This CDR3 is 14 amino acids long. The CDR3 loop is CASSVRDRGSPLHF. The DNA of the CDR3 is TGTGCCAGCAGCGTCCGGGACAGGGGCTCACCCCTCCACTTT. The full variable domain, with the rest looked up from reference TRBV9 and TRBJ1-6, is DSGVTQTPKHLITATGQRVTLRCSPRSGDLSVYWYQQSLDQGLQFLIQYYNGEERAKGNILERFSAQQFPDLHSELNLSSLELGDSALYFCASSVRDRGSPLHFGNGTRLTVT.

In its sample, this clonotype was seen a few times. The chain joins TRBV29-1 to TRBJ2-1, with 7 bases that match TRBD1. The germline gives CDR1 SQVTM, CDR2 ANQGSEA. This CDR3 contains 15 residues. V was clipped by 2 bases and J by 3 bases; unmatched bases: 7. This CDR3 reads CSVETGVKDYNEQFF. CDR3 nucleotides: TGCAGCGTTGAAACAGGGGTGAAGGACTACAATGAGCAGTTCTTC.

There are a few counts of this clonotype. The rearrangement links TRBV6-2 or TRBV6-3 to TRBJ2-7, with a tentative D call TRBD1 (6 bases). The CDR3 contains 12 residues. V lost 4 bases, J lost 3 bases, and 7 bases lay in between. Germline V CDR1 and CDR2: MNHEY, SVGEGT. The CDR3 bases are TGTGCCAGCAGTTGGGACATCTACGAGCAGTACTTC. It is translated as CASSWDIYEQYF.

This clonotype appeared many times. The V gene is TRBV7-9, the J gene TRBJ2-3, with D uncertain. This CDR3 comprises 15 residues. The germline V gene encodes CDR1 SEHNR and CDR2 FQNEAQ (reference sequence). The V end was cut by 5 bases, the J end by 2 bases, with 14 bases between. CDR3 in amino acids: CASSPPGSTTDTQYF. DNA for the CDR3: TGTGCCAGCAGCCCCCCCGGCAGTACCACAGATACGCAGTATTTT. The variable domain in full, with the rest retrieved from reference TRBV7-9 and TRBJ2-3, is DTGVSQNPRHKITKRGQNVTFRCDPISEHNRLYWYRQTLGQGPEFLTYFQNEAQLEKSRLLSDRFSAERPKGSFSTLEIQRTEQGDSAMYLCASSPPGSTTDTQYFGPGTRLTVL.

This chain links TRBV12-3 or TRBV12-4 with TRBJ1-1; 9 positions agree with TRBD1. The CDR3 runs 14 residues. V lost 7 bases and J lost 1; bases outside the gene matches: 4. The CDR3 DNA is TGTGCCAGCAACACAGGGGGCAAGAACACTGAAGCTTTCTTT. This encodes CASNTGGKNTEAFF.

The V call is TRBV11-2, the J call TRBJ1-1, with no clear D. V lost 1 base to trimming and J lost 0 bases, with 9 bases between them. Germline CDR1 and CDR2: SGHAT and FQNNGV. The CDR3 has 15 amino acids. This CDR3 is CASSLGSLMNTEAFF. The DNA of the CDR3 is TGTGCCAGCAGCTTAGGCAGCCTTATGAACACTGAAGCTTTCTTT. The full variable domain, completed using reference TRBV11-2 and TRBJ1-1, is EAGVAQSPRYKIIEKRQSVAFWCNPISGHATLYWYQQILGQGPKLLIQFQNNGVVDDSQLPKDRFSAERLKGVDSTLKIQPAKLEDSAVYLCASSLGSLMNTEAFFGQGTRLTVV.

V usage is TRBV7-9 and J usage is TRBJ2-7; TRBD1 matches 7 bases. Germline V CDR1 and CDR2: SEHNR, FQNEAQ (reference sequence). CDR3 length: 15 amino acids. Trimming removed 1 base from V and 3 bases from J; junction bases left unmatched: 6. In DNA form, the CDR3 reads TGTGCCAGCAGCTTAGAGTGGGACAGTGGCTACGAGCAGTACTTC. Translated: CASSLEWDSGYEQYF.

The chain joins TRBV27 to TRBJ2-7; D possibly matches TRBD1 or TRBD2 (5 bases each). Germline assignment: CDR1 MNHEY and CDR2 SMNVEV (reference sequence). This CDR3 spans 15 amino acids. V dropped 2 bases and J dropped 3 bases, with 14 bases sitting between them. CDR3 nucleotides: TGTGCCAGCAGTTTACGGGGCTCGAAGATCTACGAGCAGTACTTC. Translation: CASSLRGSKIYEQYF.

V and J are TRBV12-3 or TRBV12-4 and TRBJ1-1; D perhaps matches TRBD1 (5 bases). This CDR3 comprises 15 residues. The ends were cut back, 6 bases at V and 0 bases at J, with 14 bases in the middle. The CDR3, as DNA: TGTGCCAGCAGCCCCGGGGCGTTCATGAACACTGAAGCTTTCTTT. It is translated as CASSPGAFMNTEAFF.

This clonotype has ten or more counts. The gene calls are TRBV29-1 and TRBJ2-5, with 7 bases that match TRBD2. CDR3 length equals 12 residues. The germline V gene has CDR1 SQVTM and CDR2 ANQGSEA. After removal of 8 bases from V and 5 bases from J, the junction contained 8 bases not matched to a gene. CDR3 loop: CSSLWGGETQYF. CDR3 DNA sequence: TGCAGCTCCCTATGGGGAGGGGAGACCCAGTACTTC.

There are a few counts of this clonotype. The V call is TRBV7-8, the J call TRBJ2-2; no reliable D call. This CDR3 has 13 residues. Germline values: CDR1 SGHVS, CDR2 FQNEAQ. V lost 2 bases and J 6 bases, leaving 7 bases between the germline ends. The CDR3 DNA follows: TGTGCCAGCAGCTTAAACTTCCCCGGGGAGCTGTTTTTT. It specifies CASSLNFPGELFF.

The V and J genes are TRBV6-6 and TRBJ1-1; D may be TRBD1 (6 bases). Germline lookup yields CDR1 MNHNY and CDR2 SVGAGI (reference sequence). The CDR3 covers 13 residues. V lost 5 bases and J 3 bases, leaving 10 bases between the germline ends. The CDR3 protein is CASSRRTDTEAFF. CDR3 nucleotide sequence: TGTGCCAGCAGTCGGCGGACAGACACTGAAGCTTTCTTT.

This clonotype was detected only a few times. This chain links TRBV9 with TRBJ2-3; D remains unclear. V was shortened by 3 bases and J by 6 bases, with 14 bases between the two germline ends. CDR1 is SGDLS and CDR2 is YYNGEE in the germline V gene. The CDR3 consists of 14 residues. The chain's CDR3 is CASSAQEREDTQYF. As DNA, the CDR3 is TGTGCCAGCAGCGCTCAGGAGCGTGAGGATACGCAGTATTTT.

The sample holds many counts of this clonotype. This chain's CDR3 is CASTGGADTQYF. The CDR3 bases are TGTGCCAGCACGGGGGGGGCAGATACGCAGTATTTT. The gene calls are TRBV12-3 or TRBV12-4 and TRBJ2-3; 8 bases map to TRBD2. V shed 7 bases and J 4 bases; nucleotides not matched to a gene: 1. The length of the CDR3 is 12 residues.

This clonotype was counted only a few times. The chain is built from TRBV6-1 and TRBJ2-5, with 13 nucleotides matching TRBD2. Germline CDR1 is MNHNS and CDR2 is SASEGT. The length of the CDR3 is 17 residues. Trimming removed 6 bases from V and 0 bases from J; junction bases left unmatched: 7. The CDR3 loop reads CASRAGLAGRYQETQYF. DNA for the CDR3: TGTGCCAGCAGGGCGGGACTAGCGGGGAGGTACCAAGAGACCCAGTACTTC.

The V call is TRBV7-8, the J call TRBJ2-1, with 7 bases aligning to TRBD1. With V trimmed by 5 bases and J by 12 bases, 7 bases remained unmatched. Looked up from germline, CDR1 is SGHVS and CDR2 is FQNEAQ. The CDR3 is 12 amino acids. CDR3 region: CASSIGQDGQFF. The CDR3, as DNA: TGTGCCAGCAGCATAGGACAGGATGGGCAGTTCTTC.